This passage covers 17 T cell receptor beta chains from one sample sequenced in a study of neurological immune-mediated disorders. TCRdb redid the calling of the 5' RACE reads with MiXCR, one entry per CDR3 protein. The sample has 47,000 or so distinct CDR3 sequences; approximately 11% are singletons. Time point described: longitudinal time-point 1 (baseline). The sample consisted of PBMCs. The receptor set was obtained from a woman aged 35 to 49 in good health.

This clonotype ranks as medium-sized. The V and J genes are TRBV6-5 and TRBJ1-1; D remains unclear. Trimming took 0 bases from V and 2 from J, leaving 4 bases between them. The CDR3 has 13 residues. Germline V gives CDR1 MNHEY, CDR2 SVGAGI. In DNA, the CDR3 is TGTGCCAGCAGTTACTCCGATAACACTGAAGCTTTCTTT. This codes for CASSYSDNTEAFF.

This clonotype was seen ten or more times. The rearrangement uses TRBV20-1 and TRBJ2-1; D ambiguous. This CDR3 has 13 amino acids. The germline gives CDR1 DFQATT, CDR2 SNEGSKA (reference sequence). V was shortened by 0 bases and J by 4 bases, with 7 bases between the two germline ends. The CDR3 region has the DNA TGCAGTGCTAGAGAGGCCTTATACAATGAGCAGTTCTTC. Its protein product is CSAREALYNEQFF.

This clonotype has a count of ten or more. V gene TRBV5-1 combines with J gene TRBJ1-1, with TRBD1 as a possible D gene (6 bases). Germline V lookup: CDR1 SGHRS, CDR2 YFSETQ. With 4 bases removed from V and 5 bases from J, the gap between germline ends came to 18 bases. The CDR3 totals 15 residues. The CDR3 loop is CASSDLSRGKTEAFF. CDR3 nucleotide sequence: TGCGCCAGCAGCGACCTCAGCAGGGGAAAGACTGAAGCTTTCTTT.

This clonotype has a count of ten or more. This sequence joins TRBV18 and TRBJ2-5; D gene ambiguous. The germline V and J ends were trimmed by 0 bases and 4 bases, with 12 bases remaining between them. The germline gives CDR1 KGHSH, CDR2 LQKENI. The CDR3 runs to 15 residues. In DNA, the CDR3 is TGTGCCAGCTCACCACCAAACCCGCGAGGAGAGACCCAGTACTTC. This encodes CASSPPNPRGETQYF.

This clonotype was counted ten times or more. The chain recombines TRBV12-3 or TRBV12-4 with TRBJ2-5; D is undetermined. The CDR3 has 15 residues. V gave up 6 bases and J gave up 7 bases, with 21 bases separating them. DNA of the CDR3: TGTGCCAGCAGCCCACCGGACGGCCTGATCGGGACCCAGTACTTC. This translates into CASSPPDGLIGTQYF.

A few counts support this clonotype. It may be a read error: a sequence one base away is much more abundant. The chain couples TRBV4-1 to TRBJ2-5; 7 bases are a match to TRBD1. The V and J ends lost 0 bases and 10 bases, in that order; junction bases with no gene match: 8. Germline CDR1 is MGHRA and CDR2 is YSYEKL. The CDR3 sequence is 14 residues long. CDR3 amino acids: CASSQDLTGRVQYF. The DNA of the CDR3 is TGCGCCAGCAGCCAAGATCTGACAGGGCGCGTCCAGTACTTC.

This clonotype was seen at least ten times. The chain combines TRBV7-2 with TRBJ2-3; D is undetermined. Between the trimmed V and J ends, which lost 4 bases and 2 bases, there was a span of 13 bases. Germline CDR1 SGHTA, CDR2 FQGNSA. The CDR3 runs to 15 residues. The CDR3 loop is CASSSIVGFTDTQYF. DNA for the CDR3: TGTGCCAGCAGCTCCATCGTGGGCTTCACAGATACGCAGTATTTT.

This clonotype has just a few counts. The chain couples TRBV6-2 or TRBV6-3 to TRBJ2-2; TRBD2 matches 10 bases. Losses at the gene ends were 2 bases for V and 3 bases for J; bases not matched to a gene: 9. The CDR3 totals 18 residues. Germline CDR1 and CDR2: MNHEY and SVGEGT. DNA for the CDR3: TGTGCCAGCAGTTACCCGAGTAGCGGGAGGAGTGACACCGGGGAGCTGTTTTTT. Protein product: CASSYPSSGRSDTGELFF.

In this sample, this clonotype turned up many times. The chain is built from TRBV12-3 or TRBV12-4 and TRBJ1-2; TRBD1 matches 7 bases. The V segment lost 7 bases and the J segment 4 bases; nucleotides outside the gene matches: 6. This CDR3 region has 13 residues. The DNA of the CDR3 is TGTGCCAGCACCATTCAGGGGGGCTATGGCTACACCTTC. It encodes CASTIQGGYGYTF.

This clonotype was counted at least ten times. This sequence joins TRBV20-1 and TRBJ2-1; 7 bases map to TRBD1. Losses at the gene ends were 7 bases for V and 6 bases for J; bases not matched to a gene: 15. This CDR3 contains 15 residues. From germline, CDR1 is DFQATT and CDR2 SNEGSKA (reference sequence). CDR3 DNA: TGCAGTGGCCGGGATAGACAGGGAACTAGCAATGAGCAGTTCTTC. It translates to CSGRDRQGTSNEQFF.

Turning to this clonotype: A clone one base away is much larger, so this may be a read error. V gene TRBV20-1 combines with J gene TRBJ2-5; 9 bases fit TRBD1. The CDR3 is made up of 13 amino acids. V lost 6 bases and J lost 4; bases outside the gene matches: 6. Germline CDR1 is DFQATT and CDR2 is SNEGSKA (reference sequence). CDR3 sequence reads: CSAPGTGSETQYF. DNA for the CDR3: TGCAGTGCGCCCGGGACAGGGTCAGAGACCCAGTACTTC.

This clonotype was seen ten or more times. The chain has TRBV7-2 and TRBJ2-1; 12 nucleotides align to TRBD2. After removal of 4 bases from V and 4 bases from J, the junction contained 5 bases not matched to a gene. This CDR3 has 16 residues. From germline, CDR1 is SGHTA and CDR2 FQGNSA. The CDR3 reads CASSSGLAGRYNEQFF. DNA for the CDR3: TGTGCCAGCAGCTCCGGACTAGCGGGGCGGTACAATGAGCAGTTCTTC. Based on the CDR3 plus reference TRBV7-2 and TRBJ2-1, the full variable domain is GAGVSQSPSNKVTEKGKDVELRCDPISGHTALYWYRQSLGQGLEFLIYFQGNSAPDKSGLPSDRFSAERTGGSVSTLTIQRTQQEDSAVYLCASSSGLAGRYNEQFFGPGTRLTVL.

In its sample, this clonotype was seen many times. The genes are TRBV7-2 and TRBJ2-7; D perhaps matches TRBD2 (5 bases). The V and J ends lost 5 bases and 2 bases respectively, with 7 bases between them. This CDR3 region has 12 residues. The germline V gene encodes CDR1 SGHTA and CDR2 FQGNSA. The CDR3 protein is CASSEGPYEQYF. The CDR3 DNA follows: TGTGCCAGCAGCGAGGGCCCCTACGAGCAGTACTTC.

This clonotype was recorded many times. V and J are TRBV12-3 or TRBV12-4 and TRBJ2-5; D may be TRBD1 (5 bases). The CDR3 extends over 17 amino acids. V was pared by 4 bases and J by 2 bases, with 20 bases between. CDR3 sequence (DNA): TGTGCCAGCAGTTCCCTTCAGGGAAGTGTCGGTCAAGAGACCCAGTACTTC. Protein sequence: CASSSLQGSVGQETQYF.

This clonotype was recorded at least ten times. The chain uses TRBV27 and TRBJ2-1; D remains unclear. The ends were cut back, 1 base at V and 0 bases at J, with 13 bases in the middle. This CDR3 spans 17 amino acids. Germline V gene sequence: CDR1 MNHEY, CDR2 SMNVEV (reference sequence). The CDR3: CASSLYDTTSSYNEQFF. The CDR3, as DNA: TGTGCCAGCAGTTTATATGACACAACAAGCTCCTACAATGAGCAGTTCTTC.

This clonotype has at least ten counts. The V call is TRBV12-3 or TRBV12-4, the J call TRBJ2-3; the D gene is possibly TRBD2 (6 bases). The CDR3 totals 16 residues. Trimming removed 3 bases from V and 1 base from J, with 14 bases in between. The CDR3 DNA sequence: TGTGCCAGCAGTTTTCGCGGGGACTCAGGCACAGATACGCAGTATTTT. Translated, it gives CASSFRGDSGTDTQYF.

The gene calls are TRBV30 and TRBJ2-7; TRBD1 aligns across 9 bases. The CDR3 is 14 residues long. The germline CDR1 and CDR2 sequences are GTSNPN and SVGIG (reference sequence). V lost 3 bases to trimming and J lost 3 bases; unmatched junction nucleotides: 6. CDR3 nucleotides: TGTGCCTGGAGCGGGACAGGGCTTCTCTACGAGCAGTACTTC. Its protein product is CAWSGTGLLYEQYF.